This T cell receptor (beta chain) is from a study of cytomegalovirus exposure and HLA in healthy donors. In the case of this clone: The antigen is unknown.

Whole-study findings and limits: The study flagged around 150 TCR beta chains as cytomegalovirus-associated. The study assumed roughly uniform donor sequencing depth for presence/absence analyses. Indistinguishable V segments, including TRBV6-2 and TRBV6-3, were excluded.

13 Jbeta primers and 60 Vbeta primers were used for the PCR. Assay: immunoSEQ multiplex PCR; the TCRdb copy retains only in-frame clones and omits some. The profile shows 170,000 or so clones, 70% to 90% of them singletons. The CDR3 sequence is 16 residues long. The specimen was PBMCs. The TCR sequence derives from a girl between 10 and 17 years old in good health and CMV-seropositive. This chain links TRBV12-2 with TRBJ1-4. TRBV12-2 is a known pseudogene. The CDR3 DNA reads TGTGCAAGTCGCTTAGTAGCGTCGGGGGTTTGTGTAAAACTGTTTTTT. Protein sequence: CASRLVASGVCVKLFF.